These 26 T cell receptor beta chains were all obtained from the same sample, sequenced in a study of CD8+CD57+ T cells in acquired aplastic anemia. The template used for profiling TCR beta VDJ and CDR3 was genomic DNA. Each CDR3 protein gets one entry after TCRdb re-called the reads with MiXCR. The sample has 100,000 to 150,000 distinct CDR3 sequences, more than 40% seen once. Sequencing was carried out using sorted CD4+, CD8+, or CD8+CD57+ T cells (not recorded which) from PBMCs. The receptors derive from a human donor in good health, serving as a control.

The chain has TRBV2 and TRBJ1-6; TRBD1 matches at 7 bases. The V and J ends lost 6 bases and 10 bases, in that order; junction bases with no gene match: 9. This CDR3 spans 14 amino acids. Per germline, CDR1 SNHLY and CDR2 FYNNEI. DNA for the CDR3: TGTGCCAGCAGGAGGGGGAGGGGGCGATCACCCCTCCACTTT. Encoded protein: CASRRGRGRSPLHF.

The chain combines TRBV25-1 with TRBJ2-1, with D perhaps being TRBD1 or TRBD2 (6 bases each). Germline values: CDR1 MGHDK, CDR2 SYGVNS. Deletions cut 8 bases from V and 3 bases from J, with 23 bases between. There are 17 residues in the CDR3. The CDR3 DNA reads as TGTGCCAGCGTTGATACCCCTGGAGGGACACTCTACAATGAGCAGTTCTTC. It codes for CASVDTPGGTLYNEQFF.

This sequence joins TRBV7-3 and TRBJ2-3; D tentatively reads TRBD1 or TRBD2 (5 bases each). Trimming cost V 0 bases and J 3 bases, with 16 bases left between them. The germline V gene has CDR1 SGHTA and CDR2 FQGTGA. This CDR3 has 17 amino acids. The CDR3 bases are TGTGCCAGCAGCTTAACGGGCAGCTCGAGGGGAACAGATACGCAGTATTTT. This sequence encodes CASSLTGSSRGTDTQYF. The full variable domain, in which reference TRBV7-3 and TRBJ2-3 provide the parts outside the CDR3, is GAGVSQTPSNKVTEKGKYVELRCDPISGHTALYWYRQSLGQGPEFLIYFQGTGAADDSGLPNDRFFAVRPEGSVSTLKIQRTERGDSAVYLCASSLTGSSRGTDTQYFGPGTRLTVL.

This clonotype was seen more than once but under ten times. This CDR3 is missing its conserved last phenylalanine or tryptophan, likely due to a read error. The DNA is left out, because the CDR3 cannot be placed on it with certainty; the CDR3 is given as TCRdb lists it. CDR3 in amino acids: CASSLQSR. The rearrangement links TRBV7-4 to TRBJ2-7. Germline loops: CDR1 SGHVT, CDR2 SQSDAQ. 8 amino acids form the CDR3, both terminal residues included.

The chain couples TRBV9 to TRBJ1-1; D unresolved. The CDR3 runs 13 residues. The V gene lost 0 bases and the J gene lost 1 base, with 4 bases spanning the gap. The germline V gene has CDR1 SGDLS and CDR2 YYNGEE. The CDR3 loop is CASSVEPNTEAFF. CDR3 bases: TGTGCCAGCAGCGTAGAACCGAACACTGAAGCTTTCTTT.

There are a few counts of this clonotype. The rearrangement joins TRBV29-1 to TRBJ1-2, with TRBD1 as a possible D gene (6 bases). The CDR3 sequence is 10 residues long. V shed 7 bases and J shed 5 bases, with 8 bases lying between them. Germline CDR1 and CDR2: SQVTM and ANQGSEA. The CDR3 region is CSADSYGYTF. In nucleotides, the CDR3 is TGCAGCGCGGACAGTTATGGCTACACCTTC.

The sample holds a few counts of this clonotype. The rearrangement joins TRBV5-1 to TRBJ2-7; TRBD1 agrees at 9 bases. The CDR3 sequence is 15 residues long. V shed 4 bases and J 5 bases; nucleotides not matched to a gene: 10. Germline-derived CDR1 and CDR2 are SGHRS and YFSETQ. CDR3 protein: CASSPSPGTGNEQYF. CDR3 coding DNA: TGCGCCAGCAGCCCCTCCCCCGGGACAGGGAACGAGCAGTACTTC.

This clonotype was recorded a few times. Likely a read error: the CDR3 ends without its conserved phenylalanine or tryptophan. The rearrangement uses TRBV4-3 and TRBJ2-7; no reliable D call. The CDR3 has 15 amino acids. Per germline, CDR1 LGHNA and CDR2 YSLEER. V lost 3 bases to trimming and J lost 4 bases, with 16 bases between them. Here the CDR3 reads CASSQENGYVYEQYL. CDR3 nucleotides: TGCGCCAGCAGCCAGGAAAACGGGTACGTTTACGAGCAGTACCTC.

The chain employs TRBV29-1 and TRBJ2-7; 8 bases match TRBD1. The CDR3 is 11 amino acids. V dropped 7 bases and J dropped 5; count of bases not matched to a gene: 4. The germline gives CDR1 SQVTM, CDR2 ANQGSEA. Here the CDR3 DNA reads TGCAGCGCCGGACAGGGACACGAGCAGTACTTC. Amino acids: CSAGQGHEQYF.

This chain joins TRBV6-1 and TRBJ2-7; 7 nucleotides match TRBD2. Trimming took 5 bases from V and 4 from J; bases not matched to a gene: 11. This CDR3 region has 15 residues. Germline V gene lookup returns CDR1 MNHNS and CDR2 SASEGT. CDR3 protein: CASSNRGVLSYEQYF. CDR3 nucleotides: TGTGCCAGCAGTAATCGGGGGGTCCTCTCTTACGAGCAGTACTTC.

A note on this clonotype: Mismatch with germline at one junction end may stem from a read error. The J gene is TRBJ1-4, the V gene TRBV20-1; the D gene is possibly TRBD1 (6 bases). This CDR3 contains 15 residues. Germline-derived CDR1 and CDR2 are DFQATT and SNEGSKA (reference sequence). In DNA, the CDR3 is TGCAGTGCTAGAGGAGGGGGGGAAACTAATGGAAAACTGTTTTTT. This codes for CSARGGGETNGKLFF.

On this clonotype: One junction end does not reproduce the germline sequence, and a read error may be involved. The J gene is TRBJ2-7, the V gene TRBV10-3, with D perhaps matching TRBD1 (5 bases). The CDR3 is 14 amino acids. Germline-derived CDR1 and CDR2 are ENHRY and SYGVKD. CDR3 region: CASSYSDSSYEQYF. The CDR3 DNA reads as TGTGCCAGCAGTTATTCCGACAGCTCCTACGAGCAGTACTTC.

This chain uses TRBV25-1 with TRBJ2-7, with D perhaps TRBD1 (5 bases). The CDR3 has 15 amino acids. The V end was cut by 6 bases, the J end by 1 base, with 16 bases between. Germline V gene lookup returns CDR1 MGHDK and CDR2 SYGVNS. CDR3 amino acids: CASSSDSPRSYEQYF. As DNA, the CDR3 is TGTGCCAGCAGCTCTGACAGTCCACGATCCTACGAGCAGTACTTC.

This clonotype is categorized as medium-sized (0.01 to 0.1%). This chain links TRBV29-1 with TRBJ1-2; D uncertain. With 6 bases removed from V and 2 bases from J, the gap between germline ends came to 7 bases. Germline CDR1 SQVTM, CDR2 ANQGSEA. There are 11 residues in the CDR3. CDR3 DNA sequence: TGCAGCGTGGGTGAGAACTATGGCTACACCTTC. Protein sequence: CSVGENYGYTF. The variable domain in full, with the rest retrieved from reference TRBV29-1 and TRBJ1-2, is SAVISQKPSRDICQRGTSLTIQCQVDSQVTMMFWYRQQPGQSLTLIATANQGSEATYESGFVIDKFPISRPNLTFSTLTVSNMSPEDSSIYLCSVGENYGYTFGSGTRLTVV.

The chain joins TRBV11-2 to TRBJ2-1; D gene unclear. The CDR3 loop spans 11 amino acids. Germline assignment: CDR1 SGHAT and CDR2 FQNNGV. V dropped 4 bases and J dropped 10 bases, with 8 bases sitting between them. CDR3 region: CASSSTGEQFF. CDR3 nucleotides: TGTGCCAGCAGCTCCACTGGGGAGCAGTTCTTC. Complete variable domain (other parts from reference TRBV11-2 and TRBJ2-1): EAGVAQSPRYKIIEKRQSVAFWCNPISGHATLYWYQQILGQGPKLLIQFQNNGVVDDSQLPKDRFSAERLKGVDSTLKIQPAKLEDSAVYLCASSSTGEQFFGPGTRLTVL.

This clonotype was detected a few times. V gene TRBV20-1 combines with J gene TRBJ2-1; 7 bases match TRBD2. From germline, CDR1 is DFQATT and CDR2 SNEGSKA (reference sequence). V was clipped by 6 bases and J by 2 bases; unmatched bases: 10. This CDR3 contains 15 residues. The CDR3 loop is CSARETSSPYNEQFF. Here the CDR3 DNA reads TGCAGTGCCAGGGAGACTAGCTCCCCCTACAATGAGCAGTTCTTC.

The V gene is TRBV19, the J gene TRBJ2-7; 10 bases align to TRBD2. Germline assignment: CDR1 LNHDA and CDR2 SQIVND (reference sequence). The CDR3 loop spans 14 amino acids. V shed 5 bases, J shed 7 bases, and the junction held 8 bases outside the gene matches. The CDR3 region has the DNA TGTGCCAGTAGTCCCTCTAGCGGGGGCAAGGAGCAGTACTTC. This gives the protein CASSPSSGGKEQYF.

This clonotype was recorded many times. The chain recombines TRBV5-1 with TRBJ1-1; TRBD1 is a possible D gene (5 bases). Germline CDR1 is SGHRS and CDR2 is YFSETQ. V was cut by 4 bases and J by 1 base, with 26 bases left in between. The length of the CDR3 is 19 residues. CDR3 amino acids: CASSTDILSIRGENTEAFF. The DNA of the CDR3 is TGCGCCAGCAGCACGGACATTTTGTCGATTAGGGGAGAGAACACTGAAGCTTTCTTT.

The rearrangement joins TRBV19 to TRBJ1-5; D uncertain. Trimming removed 7 bases at V and 1 base at J, with 14 bases between. Per the germline V gene, CDR1 is LNHDA and CDR2 is SQIVND (reference sequence). This CDR3 is 15 amino acids long. Here the CDR3 reads CASTPLGGSNQPQHF. The DNA of the CDR3 is TGTGCCAGTACCCCCCTTGGAGGGAGCAATCAGCCCCAGCATTTT.

This chain joins TRBV20-1 and TRBJ1-2; 12 bases fit TRBD1. The V segment lost 3 bases and the J segment 6 bases; nucleotides outside the gene matches: 8. The CDR3 is 15 amino acids. Looked up from germline, CDR1 is DFQATT and CDR2 is SNEGSKA (reference sequence). CDR3 in amino acids: CSASPGTGGADGYTF. CDR3 nucleotides: TGCAGTGCTAGTCCCGGGACAGGGGGCGCTGATGGCTACACCTTC.

This clonotype was found a few times. This rearrangement joins TRBV7-9 to TRBJ2-7; D is undetermined. This CDR3 contains 12 residues. CDR1 is SEHNR and CDR2 is FQNEAQ in the germline V gene (reference sequence). Trimming pared 1 base from V and 1 base from J, leaving 2 bases between. The CDR3: CASSLVSYEQYF. The DNA for the CDR3 is TGTGCCAGCAGCTTAGTTTCCTACGAGCAGTACTTC.

The rearrangement uses TRBV10-2 and TRBJ2-7; the D is unclear. Germline CDR1 reads WSHSY; CDR2 reads SAAADI. The CDR3 is 9 amino acids. The ends were cut back, 6 bases at V and 5 bases at J, with 2 bases in the middle. CDR3 sequence: CASRNEQYV. The CDR3 coding sequence is TGCGCCAGCAGGAACGAGCAGTACGTC.

This clonotype was seen only a few times. Given a much more abundant clone one base away, this may be a read error. The CDR3 reads CAGSLPRDRASYEQYF. In nucleotides, the CDR3 is TGTGCCGGCAGCTTACCCCGGGACAGAGCCTCCTACGAGCAGTACTTC. V usage is TRBV7-8 and J usage is TRBJ2-7, with 7 positions matching TRBD1. Germline CDR1 and CDR2: SGHVS and FQNEAQ. This CDR3 is built from 16 residues.

V is TRBV6-2 or TRBV6-3 and J is TRBJ2-7; D ambiguous. CDR1 and CDR2 (germline): MNHEY, SVGEGT. Trimming cost V 6 bases and J 3 bases, with 18 bases left between them. The CDR3 totals 15 residues. The CDR3 DNA reads TGTGCCAGCAGGCAGATGGAGTCGGGTATCTACGAGCAGTACTTC. Protein: CASRQMESGIYEQYF.

The rearrangement uses TRBV29-1 and TRBJ1-1, with D possibly TRBD1 on 5 matching bases. This CDR3 has 12 residues. Germline V CDR1 and CDR2: SQVTM, ANQGSEA. The V end lost 5 bases, the J end lost 4 bases, and 11 bases lay between the germline ends. CDR3 DNA sequence: TGCAGCGTTTCGACAGAAGGCACTGAAGCTTTCTTT. This translates into CSVSTEGTEAFF.

J is TRBJ1-4 and V is TRBV24-1; TRBD1 might be the D (6 bases). Germline CDR1 is KGHDR and CDR2 is SFDVKD. Trimming took 4 bases from V and 7 from J, leaving 18 bases between them. The CDR3 has 16 amino acids. The CDR3 is CATSDGTPFDGEKLFF. The CDR3 DNA reads as TGTGCCACCAGTGACGGGACACCTTTTGACGGTGAAAAACTGTTTTTT.